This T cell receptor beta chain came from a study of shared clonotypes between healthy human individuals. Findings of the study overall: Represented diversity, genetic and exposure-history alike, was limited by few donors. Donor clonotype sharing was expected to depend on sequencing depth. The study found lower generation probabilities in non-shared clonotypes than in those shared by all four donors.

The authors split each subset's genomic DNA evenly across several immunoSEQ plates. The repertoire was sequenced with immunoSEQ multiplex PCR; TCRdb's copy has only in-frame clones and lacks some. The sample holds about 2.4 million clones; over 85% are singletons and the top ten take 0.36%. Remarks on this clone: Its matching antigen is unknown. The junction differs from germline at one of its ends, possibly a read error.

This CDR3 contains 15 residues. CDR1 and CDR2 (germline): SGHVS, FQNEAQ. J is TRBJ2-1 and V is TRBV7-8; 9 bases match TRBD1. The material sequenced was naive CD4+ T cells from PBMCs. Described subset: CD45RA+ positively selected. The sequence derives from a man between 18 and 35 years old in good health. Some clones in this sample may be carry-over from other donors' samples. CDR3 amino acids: CASSFDRGSFNEQFF. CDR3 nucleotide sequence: TGTGCCAGCAGCTTCGACAGGGGGTCCTTCAATGAGCAGTTCTTC.